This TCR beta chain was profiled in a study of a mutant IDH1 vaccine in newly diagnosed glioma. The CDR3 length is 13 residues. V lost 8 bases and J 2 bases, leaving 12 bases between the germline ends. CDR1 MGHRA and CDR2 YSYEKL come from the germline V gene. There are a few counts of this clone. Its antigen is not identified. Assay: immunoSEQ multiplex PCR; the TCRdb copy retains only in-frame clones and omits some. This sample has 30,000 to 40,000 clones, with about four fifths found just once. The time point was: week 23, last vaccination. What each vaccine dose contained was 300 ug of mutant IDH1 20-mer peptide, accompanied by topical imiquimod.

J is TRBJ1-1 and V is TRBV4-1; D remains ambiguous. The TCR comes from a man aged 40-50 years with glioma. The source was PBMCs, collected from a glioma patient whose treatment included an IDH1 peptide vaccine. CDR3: CASRALDNTEAFF. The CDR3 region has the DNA TGCGCCAGCCGGGCTTTGGACAACACTGAAGCTTTCTTT.